The 3 T cell receptor beta chains listed next were all sequenced from one sample in a study of shared clonotypes between healthy human individuals. Sequencing was performed with immunoSEQ multiplex PCR; in TCRdb, only in-frame clones are kept and a portion is missing. The sample lists about 520,000 clones; more than 65% were seen once. Sequenced: PBMCs. These TCRs come from a woman in her thirties or forties in good health. Some clones in this sample may be carry-over from other donors' samples.

The rearrangement links TRBV28 to TRBJ1-5, with D perhaps matching TRBD1 (6 bases). Germline V gene data show CDR1 as MDHEN and CDR2 as SYDVKM. V dropped 4 bases and J dropped 5 bases, with 12 bases sitting between them. This CDR3 is 14 amino acids long. CDR3 nucleotide sequence: TGTGCCAGCAGTTCCGGGACATTTTATCAGCCCCAGCATTTT. This translates into CASSSGTFYQPQHF.

This clone was seen a single time. The V call is TRBV2, the J call TRBJ1-2, with D hard to call. Germline CDR1 SNHLY, CDR2 FYNNEI. CDR3 length equals 13 residues. V was clipped by 4 bases and J by 5 bases, with 11 bases between them. CDR3 DNA sequence: TGTGCCAGCAGTGGAGATTCGCCTTATGGCTACACCTTC. Its protein product is CASSGDSPYGYTF.

The chain combines TRBV11-1 with TRBJ2-3; D is unresolved. The V gene lost 4 bases and the J gene lost 2 bases, with 10 bases spanning the gap. The CDR3 spans 14 residues. The germline V gene has CDR1 SGHAT and CDR2 FQDESV (reference sequence). CDR3 nucleotides: TGTGCCAGCAGCTCGTGGACCGACACAGATACGCAGTATTTT. This sequence encodes CASSSWTDTDTQYF.